These 8 T cell receptor beta chains were all obtained from the same sample, sequenced in a study of blood T cell repertoires in COVID-19. TCRdb keeps only in-frame clones here, not all; method: immunoSEQ multiplex PCR. The table has under 450,000 clones, more than 75% seen once; the top ten hold approximately 1%. The sample comprised peripheral blood. The receptors were sampled from a human donor with acute or convalescent COVID-19. The donor label of this sample is uncertain.

This sequence joins TRBV5-1 and TRBJ2-3; D is unclear. This CDR3 has 15 residues. Germline V gene lookup returns CDR1 SGHRS and CDR2 YFSETQ. Trimming cost V 0 bases and J 1 base, with 9 bases left between them. In DNA, the CDR3 is TGCGCCAGCAGCTTGGCCGACTCTGGCACAGATACGCAGTATTTT. It encodes CASSLADSGTDTQYF.

V is TRBV5-1 and J is TRBJ1-1, with TRBD1 identical over 7 bases. The ends lost 2 bases at V and 0 bases at J; junction bases unmatched: 10. The germline CDR1 and CDR2 sequences are SGHRS and YFSETQ. CDR3 size: 17 residues. CDR3 residues: CASSFAGTAYLNTEAFF. Here the CDR3 DNA reads TGCGCCAGCAGCTTTGCCGGGACAGCCTATCTGAACACTGAAGCTTTCTTT.

The chain has TRBV27 and TRBJ2-6; 9 bases match TRBD1. Germline V lookup: CDR1 MNHEY, CDR2 SMNVEV (reference sequence). After removal of 4 bases from V and 2 bases from J, the junction contained 9 bases not matched to a gene. The CDR3 has 18 residues. In DNA, the CDR3 is TGTGCCAGCAGTTCCCTCGACAGGGGGGAAGCTGGGGCCAACGTCCTGACTTTC. This gives the protein CASSSLDRGEAGANVLTF.

CDR3 sequence reads: CATSRVPGQGKNIQYF. CDR3 DNA sequence: TGTGCCACCAGCAGGGTTCCGGGACAGGGTAAAAACATTCAGTACTTC. The chain recombines TRBV15 with TRBJ2-4, with TRBD1 identical over 9 bases. This CDR3 has 16 amino acids. In germline, CDR1 is LNHNV, CDR2 YYDKDF (reference sequence). Unmatched junction bases numbered 7, after V lost 3 bases and J lost 4 bases.

This chain links TRBV3-1 (or the pseudogene TRBV3-2) with TRBJ2-1; a possible D gene is TRBD1 (5 bases). The V gene lost 4 bases and the J gene lost 6 bases, with 16 bases spanning the gap. The CDR3 totals 15 residues. CDR1 LGHDT and CDR2 YNNKEL come from the germline V gene (reference sequence). CDR3: CASSRTGSKINEQFF. Written as DNA, the CDR3 is TGTGCCAGCAGCCGTACAGGAAGTAAAATCAATGAGCAGTTCTTC.

As for this clone: The same CDR3 arises from other DNA sequences in this sample as well. The rearrangement uses TRBV12-3 or TRBV12-4 and TRBJ2-1; D uncertain. Trimming removed 1 base from V and 7 bases from J, with 8 bases in between. This CDR3 comprises 13 residues. This chain's CDR3 is CASSLGRYNEQFF. CDR3 in DNA: TGTGCCAGCAGTTTAGGGAGATATAATGAGCAGTTCTTC.

The chain has TRBV28 and TRBJ2-7; D may be TRBD2 (7 bases). From germline, CDR1 is MDHEN and CDR2 SYDVKM. The CDR3 length is 15 residues. Between the trimmed V and J ends, which lost 3 bases and 2 bases, there was a span of 14 bases. The CDR3 spells CASSFGGGGTYEQYF. CDR3 sequence (DNA): TGTGCCAGCAGTTTTGGGGGGGGCGGGACCTACGAGCAGTACTTC. Full variable domain (outside the CDR3, taken from reference TRBV28 and TRBJ2-7): DVKVTQSSRYLVKRTGEKVFLECVQDMDHENMFWYRQDPGLGLRLIYFSYDVKMKEKGDIPEGYSVSREKKERFSLILESASTNQTSMYLCASSFGGGGTYEQYFGPGTRLTVT.

The chain carries TRBV7-9 and TRBJ1-2; D possibly corresponds to TRBD1 (5 bases). The CDR3 has 12 residues. Per germline, CDR1 SEHNR and CDR2 FQNEAQ (reference sequence). V dropped 4 bases and J dropped 7 bases, with 10 bases sitting between them. The CDR3: CASSWGVAGYTF. CDR3 in DNA: TGTGCCAGCAGCTGGGGGGTCGCTGGCTACACCTTC.